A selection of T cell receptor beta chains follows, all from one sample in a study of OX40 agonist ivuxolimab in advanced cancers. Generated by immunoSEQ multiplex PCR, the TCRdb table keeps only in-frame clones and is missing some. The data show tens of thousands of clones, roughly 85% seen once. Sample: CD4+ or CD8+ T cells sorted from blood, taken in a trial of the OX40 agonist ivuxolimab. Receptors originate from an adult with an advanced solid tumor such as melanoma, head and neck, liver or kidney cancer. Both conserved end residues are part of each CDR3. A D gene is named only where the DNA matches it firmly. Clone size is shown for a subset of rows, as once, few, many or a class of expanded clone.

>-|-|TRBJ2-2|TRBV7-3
CASSLAQGGITGELFF
TGTGCCAGCAGCTTAGCACAGGGAGGAATCACCGGGGAGCTGTTTTTT
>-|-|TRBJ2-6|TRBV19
CASSLGRVTTGANVLTF
TGTGCCAGTAGTTTGGGTAGGGTAACAACTGGGGCCAACGTCCTGACTTTC
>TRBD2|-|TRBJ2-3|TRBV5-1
CASSSRTSGEDTQYF
TGCGCCAGCAGCTCAAGGACTAGCGGGGAGGATACGCAGTATTTT
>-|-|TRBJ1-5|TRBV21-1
CASSTPLRDVIPYSNQPQHF
TGTGCCAGCAGCACGCCCTTAAGGGACGTAATCCCGTATAGCAATCAGCCCCAGCATTTT
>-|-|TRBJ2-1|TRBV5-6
CASRWDNEQFF
TGTGCCAGCAGGTGGGACAATGAGCAGTTCTTC
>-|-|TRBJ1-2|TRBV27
CASSPDRPQGNFYGYTF
TGTGCCAGCAGTCCAGATCGCCCCCAGGGAAACTTCTATGGCTACACCTTC
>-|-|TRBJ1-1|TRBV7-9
CASSLGFMGRGQSEAFF
TGTGCCAGCAGCTTAGGGTTTATGGGCAGGGGCCAGTCTGAAGCTTTCTTT
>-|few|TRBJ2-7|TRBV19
CASGTSYEQYF
TGTGCCAGTGGCACTTCCTACGAGCAGTACTTC
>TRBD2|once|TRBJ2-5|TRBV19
CASTETSGGPGQTQYF
TGTGCCAGTACCGAGACTAGCGGGGGCCCCGGGCAGACCCAGTACTTC
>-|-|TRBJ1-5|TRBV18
CASSPAGLGIAGNQPQHF
TGTGCCAGCTCACCCGCCGGACTTGGGATCGCGGGCAATCAGCCCCAGCATTTT
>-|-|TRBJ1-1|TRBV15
CATSSAFGGQNTEAFF
TGTGCCACCAGCAGTGCCTTCGGGGGCCAGAACACTGAAGCTTTCTTT
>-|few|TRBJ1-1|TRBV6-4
CASSDEGDTEAFF
TGTGCCAGCAGTGACGAAGGGGACACTGAAGCTTTCTTT
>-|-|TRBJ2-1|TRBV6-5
CASSSTGRREQFF
TGTGCCAGCAGTTCGACAGGGAGGAGGGAGCAGTTCTTC
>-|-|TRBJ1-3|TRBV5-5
CASSLVSGAGNTIYF
TGTGCCAGCAGCTTGGTTTCAGGGGCTGGAAACACCATATATTTT
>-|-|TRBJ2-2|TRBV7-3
CASSFPQGGRNTGELFF
TGTGCCAGCAGCTTCCCCCAGGGGGGCAGGAACACCGGGGAGCTGTTTTTT
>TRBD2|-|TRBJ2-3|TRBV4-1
CASRTIAGGDTQYF
TGCGCCAGCAGGACGATAGCGGGGGGTGATACGCAGTATTTT
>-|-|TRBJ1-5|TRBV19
CASSLGVYQPQHF
TGTGCCAGTAGTTTGGGCGTCTATCAGCCCCAGCATTTT
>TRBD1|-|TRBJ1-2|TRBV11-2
CASSGTGTVNYGYTF
TGTGCCAGCAGCGGAACCGGGACAGTTAACTATGGCTACACCTTC
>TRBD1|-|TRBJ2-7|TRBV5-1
CASSFGTGPNEQYF
TGCGCCAGCAGTTTCGGGACAGGGCCGAACGAGCAGTACTTC
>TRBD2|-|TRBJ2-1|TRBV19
CASTLRGGNYNEQFF
TGTGCCAGCACGCTTCGGGGGGGGAATTACAATGAGCAGTTCTTC
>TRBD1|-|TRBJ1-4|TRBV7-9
CASSSRDRGEEKLFF
TGTGCCAGCAGCTCCCGGGACAGGGGAGAAGAAAAACTGTTTTTT
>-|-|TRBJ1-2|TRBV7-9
CASTAYGETLYGYTF
TGTGCCAGCACCGCCTACGGGGAGACCCTCTATGGCTACACCTTC
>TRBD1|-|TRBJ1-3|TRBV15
CATSSPETGGLRNTIYF
TGTGCCACCAGCAGTCCGGAGACAGGGGGCCTTAGAAACACCATATATTTT
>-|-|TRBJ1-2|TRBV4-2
CASSQGPGDYGYTF
TGTGCCAGCAGCCAGGGCCCAGGGGACTATGGCTACACCTTC
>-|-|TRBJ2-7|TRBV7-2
CASSRGDEGGYSLYEQYF
TGTGCCAGCAGCCGAGGGGATGAGGGCGGGTATTCTCTCTACGAGCAGTACTTC
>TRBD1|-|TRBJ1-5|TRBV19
CASSTWDRGGGQPQHF
TGTGCCAGTAGTACCTGGGACAGGGGGGGTGGCCAGCCCCAGCATTTT
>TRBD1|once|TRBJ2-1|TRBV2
CASREGQGNGDEQFF
TGTGCCAGCAGAGAGGGACAGGGGAATGGGGATGAGCAGTTCTTC
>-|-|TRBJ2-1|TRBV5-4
CASSRTANNEQFF
TGTGCCAGCAGCAGGACAGCTAACAATGAGCAGTTCTTC
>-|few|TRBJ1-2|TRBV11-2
CASSLDYRDGYTF
TGTGCCAGCAGCTTAGATTACAGGGACGGCTACACCTTC
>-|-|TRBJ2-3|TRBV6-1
CASSPRIDTQYF
TGTGCCAGCAGTCCACGTATAGATACGCAGTATTTT
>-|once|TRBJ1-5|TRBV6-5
CASSLSQPQHF
TGTGCCAGCAGTCTTTCACAGCCCCAGCATTTT
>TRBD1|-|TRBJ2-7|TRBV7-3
CASSSGQESSYEQYF
TGTGCCAGCAGCTCCGGACAGGAAAGCTCCTACGAGCAGTACTTC
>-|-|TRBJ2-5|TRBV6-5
CASSYSRAQETQYF
TGTGCCAGCAGTTACTCCAGGGCCCAAGAGACCCAGTACTTC
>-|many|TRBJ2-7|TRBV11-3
CASSSHDYEQYF
TGTGCCAGCAGCTCGCATGACTACGAGCAGTACTTC
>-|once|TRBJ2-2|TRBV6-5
CASSRGGELFF
TGTGCCAGCAGCCGTGGTGGGGAGCTGTTTTTT
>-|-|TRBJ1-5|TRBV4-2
CASSQEGFSSNQPQHF
TGTGCCAGCAGCCAAGAGGGGTTTAGTAGCAATCAGCCCCAGCATTTT
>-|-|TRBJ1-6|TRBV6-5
CASSPTGGNNSPLHF
TGTGCCAGCAGTCCTACGGGAGGGAATAATTCACCCCTCCACTTT
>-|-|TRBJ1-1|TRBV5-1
CASSLIRNTEAFF
TGCGCCAGCAGCTTGATACGGAACACTGAAGCTTTCTTT
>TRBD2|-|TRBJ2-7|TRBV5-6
CASSFSAGGLYEQYF
TGTGCCAGCAGCTTCTCGGCGGGGGGGCTCTACGAGCAGTACTTC
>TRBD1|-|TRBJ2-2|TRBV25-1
CASSTQGTDTGELFF
TGTGCCAGCAGTACCCAGGGGACAGACACCGGGGAGCTGTTTTTT
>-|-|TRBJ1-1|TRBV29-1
CSVEQPKNTEAFF
TGCAGCGTTGAGCAACCGAAGAACACTGAAGCTTTCTTT
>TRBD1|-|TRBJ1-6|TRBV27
CASSLSTGRFNSPLHF
TGTGCCAGCAGTTTGTCGACAGGGAGGTTCAATTCACCCCTCCACTTT
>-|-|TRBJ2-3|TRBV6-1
CASSEVGRTQYF
TGTGCCAGCAGTGAAGTGGGGAGGACGCAGTATTTT
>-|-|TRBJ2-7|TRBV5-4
CASSLDPPREQYF
TGTGCCAGCAGCTTAGACCCACCAAGGGAGCAGTACTTC
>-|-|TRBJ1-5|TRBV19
CASTLTPGGGSNQPQHF
TGTGCCAGTACCTTAACGCCCGGGGGAGGGAGCAATCAGCCCCAGCATTTT
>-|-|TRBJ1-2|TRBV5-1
CASSLSGSSYGYTF
TGCGCCAGCAGCTTGTCCGGCAGTTCTTATGGCTACACCTTC
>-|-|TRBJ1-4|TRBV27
CASSSPELGEKLFF
TGTGCCAGCAGTTCCCCCGAGTTGGGGGAAAAACTGTTTTTT